The clone carrying this TCR beta chain was counted a few times. Authors' data handling: Quantification of nucleated cells was approximated via reference gene primer amplification. Clones were sequenced by immunoSEQ multiplex PCR, and TCRdb holds only the in-frame ones, with some missing. That table supplies the V and J calls and clone size; D and trimming were determined from the DNA. Of over 70,000 clones in the sample, roughly 79% were seen once. The CDR3 spans 14 residues. Germline V lookup: CDR1 MNHEY, CDR2 SMNVEV (reference sequence). The J segment lost 7 bases and the V segment lost 5 bases, leaving 6 bases of the junction unmatched. The entry originates in a study of blood T cell repertoires in COVID-19. For the study at large: Samples taken during acute and convalescent COVID-19 were collected in the United States, Italy and Spain.

The rearrangement joins TRBV27 to TRBJ1-5, with 9 nucleotides matching TRBD1. Sequencing was done on a sample of peripheral blood. The clonotype comes from an elderly woman with acute or convalescent COVID-19. In DNA, the CDR3 is TGTGCCAGCAGTCTGACAGGGGGTAACCAGCCCCAGCATTTT. Translation gives CASSLTGGNQPQHF.